The 8 T cell receptor beta chains listed next were all sequenced from one sample in a study of control samples from healthy donors and cancer patients. Produced via immunoSEQ multiplex PCR; TCRdb's table is partial and in-frame only. The data show 90,000 to 140,000 clones, approximately 83% seen once. The sample consisted of blood. Source of these receptors: a woman aged 50 to 65 in good health.

DNA for the CDR3: TGTGCCAGCAGTTCTTCCTATAGCAATCAGCCCCAGCATTTT. Protein product: CASSSSYSNQPQHF. The V gene is TRBV6-2 or TRBV6-3, the J gene TRBJ1-5; D remains ambiguous. The CDR3 is 14 residues long. Germline V gives CDR1 MNHEY, CDR2 SVGEGT. Trimming cost V 4 bases and J 0 bases, with 7 bases left between them.

The genes are TRBV5-8 and TRBJ2-1, with 8 bases lining up with TRBD1. This CDR3 has 14 amino acids. V trimming: 5 bases; J trimming: 8 bases; junction bases outside the gene matches: 9. Germline V gene data show CDR1 as SGHTS and CDR2 as YDEGEE. CDR3: CASSEQGDEDEQFF. CDR3 coding DNA: TGTGCCAGCAGTGAACAGGGGGATGAGGATGAGCAGTTCTTC.

The chain employs TRBV7-2 and TRBJ2-7; a possible D gene is TRBD1 (7 bases). Trimming removed 1 base at V and 5 bases at J, with 15 bases between. The length of the CDR3 is 15 residues. Per germline, CDR1 SGHTA and CDR2 FQGNSA. The CDR3 region has the DNA TGTGCCAGCAGCTTAGAGTACGGAGGGGGCAACGAGCAGTACTTC. Translation gives CASSLEYGGGNEQYF.

CDR3 sequence reads: CASSSRSGSYEQYF. The DNA for the CDR3 is TGCGCCAGCTCGAGTCGTAGCGGCTCCTACGAGCAGTACTTC. This rearrangement joins TRBV5-1 to TRBJ2-7; D is perhaps TRBD2 (6 bases). From germline, CDR1 is SGHRS and CDR2 YFSETQ. V shed 7 bases and J shed 0 bases, with 14 bases lying between them. CDR3 length equals 14 residues.

The chain uses TRBV7-2 and TRBJ1-1; tentatively, D is TRBD1 (5 bases). CDR1 and CDR2 (germline): SGHTA, FQGNSA. The germline V and J ends were trimmed by 4 bases and 4 bases, with 16 bases remaining between them. CDR3 size: 15 residues. CDR3 nucleotide sequence: TGTGCCAGCAGCTGGGGGAGGGCCTTGGGCACTGAAGCTTTCTTT. This codes for CASSWGRALGTEAFF.

This chain connects TRBV4-1 to TRBJ2-7; 8 bases agree with TRBD1. CDR1 and CDR2 from the germline V gene are MGHRA and YSYEKL. The junction had 21 bases not matched to a gene; V was cut back by 4 bases and J by 4 bases. The CDR3 is 19 residues long. DNA for the CDR3: TGCGCCAGCAGCCTCTCCTACGGGGGCCCGGGACAGGCCATGTACGAGCAGTACTTC. Its protein product is CASSLSYGGPGQAMYEQYF.

V gene TRBV7-8 combines with J gene TRBJ2-3; D is perhaps TRBD2 (6 bases). V was clipped by 5 bases and J by 6 bases, with 18 bases between them. CDR3 size: 15 residues. Germline V CDR1 and CDR2: SGHVS, FQNEAQ. The CDR3 is CASSRDSRGLDTQYF. In DNA, the CDR3 is TGTGCCAGCAGCAGGGACTCCCGTGGGTTGGATACGCAGTATTTT.

The V call is TRBV5-4, the J call TRBJ2-2, with 8 bases lining up with TRBD2. The V gene end was trimmed by 1 base and the J gene end by 7 bases; junction bases not matched to a gene: 3. The length of the CDR3 is 14 residues. Germline values: CDR1 SGHNT, CDR2 YYREEE (reference sequence). DNA for the CDR3: TGTGCCAGCAGCTTGATTAGCGGGAACGGGGAGCTGTTTTTT. It translates to CASSLISGNGELFF.